What follows are 18 T cell receptor beta chains derived from one specimen sequenced in a study of T cell responses to AZD1222 COVID-19 vaccine. Here immunoSEQ multiplex PCR was the method, and the copy in TCRdb shows in-frame clones only, minus some. The table records about 79,000 clones, under 95% of them present only once. Sequences were derived from peripheral blood, sampled on day 0 of MenACWY control vaccination. The receptors derive from an adult in good health.

V is TRBV7-2 and J is TRBJ2-7; maybe TRBD2 (6 bases). The CDR3 sequence is 13 residues long. Germline loops: CDR1 SGHTA, CDR2 FQGNSA. Between the trimmed V and J ends, which lost 6 bases and 2 bases, there was a span of 11 bases. The CDR3 DNA reads as TGTGCCAGCAGTTCCCGGGAGACCTACGAGCAGTACTTC. Protein sequence: CASSSRETYEQYF.

The chain couples TRBV6-1 to TRBJ2-7; maybe TRBD2 (7 bases). This CDR3 has 15 amino acids. The V gene's germline CDR1 is MNHNS and CDR2 SASEGT. The V end was cut by 6 bases, the J end by 6 bases, with 21 bases between. The CDR3 nucleotides are TGTGCCAGCAGGCCTGCGGGGGCAGGGGATCCCGAGCAGTACTTC. Protein product: CASRPAGAGDPEQYF.

The chain joins TRBV3-1 (or the pseudogene TRBV3-2) to TRBJ1-6; D might be TRBD1 (5 bases). This CDR3 has 15 amino acids. With 4 bases removed from V and 5 bases from J, the gap between germline ends came to 12 bases. Germline V CDR1 and CDR2: LGHDT, YNNKEL (reference sequence). The CDR3 DNA reads TGTGCCAGCAGCCCCATCCAGGGACATAATTCACCCCTCCACTTT. It codes for CASSPIQGHNSPLHF.

The chain links TRBV11-2 to TRBJ1-3; 7 bases map to TRBD1. This CDR3 is 17 amino acids long. CDR1 is SGHAT and CDR2 is FQNNGV in the germline V gene. The ends lost 2 bases at V and 2 bases at J; junction bases unmatched: 9. This CDR3 reads CASSLQRTGWAGNTIYF. For the CDR3, the DNA is TGTGCCAGCAGCTTACAGAGGACAGGTTGGGCTGGAAACACCATATATTTT.

This chain links TRBV7-3 with TRBJ2-2; 7 bases align to TRBD1. This CDR3 region has 15 residues. The V gene's germline CDR1 is SGHTA and CDR2 FQGTGA. The ends lost 0 bases at V and 7 bases at J; junction bases unmatched: 5. The DNA of the CDR3 is TGTGCCAGCAGCTTAACAGGGGGCGCTGGCGGGGAGCTGTTTTTT. The encoded protein is CASSLTGGAGGELFF.

V gene TRBV4-1 combines with J gene TRBJ2-1, with D perhaps matching TRBD1 or TRBD2 (5 bases each). V was pared by 1 base and J by 8 bases, with 9 bases between. CDR3 size: 13 residues. From germline, CDR1 is MGHRA and CDR2 YSYEKL. Here the CDR3 reads CASSQVGGDEQFF. CDR3 nucleotides: TGCGCCAGCAGCCAAGTTGGGGGTGATGAGCAGTTCTTC.

This clone has a single count. The chain uses TRBV6-1 and TRBJ2-7; D might be TRBD1 (6 bases). V gave up 4 bases and J gave up 5 bases, with 24 bases separating them. The CDR3 consists of 17 residues. Germline loops: CDR1 MNHNS, CDR2 SASEGT. CDR3 nucleotides: TGTGCCAGCAGTGGAAAAGGGGGAACTGCGAGGGGTGACGAGCAGTACTTC. Translation gives CASSGKGGTARGDEQYF.

The chain is built from TRBV12-3 or TRBV12-4 and TRBJ1-5; D uncertain. Trimming cost V 6 bases and J 4 bases, with 10 bases left between them. The CDR3 length is 13 residues. CDR3 DNA sequence: TGTGCCAGCAGACCAGACAATAATCAGCCCCAGCATTTT. Amino acids: CASRPDNNQPQHF.

V usage is TRBV24-1 and J usage is TRBJ1-3, with 8 bases fitting TRBD1. V trimming: 4 bases; J trimming: 1 base; junction bases outside the gene matches: 5. The CDR3 length is 16 residues. Per germline, CDR1 KGHDR and CDR2 SFDVKD. CDR3 residues: CATSETTGGSGNTIYF. The CDR3 DNA reads as TGTGCCACCAGTGAAACCACAGGGGGTTCTGGAAACACCATATATTTT.

This chain joins TRBV6-5 and TRBJ1-2; 11 bases align to TRBD1. Germline V lookup: CDR1 MNHEY, CDR2 SVGAGI. The CDR3 is made up of 15 amino acids. V trimming: 5 bases; J trimming: 4 bases; junction bases outside the gene matches: 6. CDR3 protein: CASSIRTGGLYGYTF. DNA for the CDR3: TGTGCCAGCAGTATCCGGACAGGGGGCCTCTATGGCTACACCTTC.

This chain links TRBV28 with TRBJ2-3; no firm D call. With 3 bases removed from V and 9 bases from J, the gap between germline ends came to 10 bases. In germline, CDR1 is MDHEN, CDR2 SYDVKM. The CDR3 covers 12 residues. For the CDR3, the DNA is TGTGCCAGCAGTTTGAGTGCGGAGACGCAGTATTTT. Translation: CASSLSAETQYF.

The chain has TRBV7-2 and TRBJ2-3; TRBD2 matches at 7 bases. Trimming at V came to 1 base and at J to 2 bases, leaving 3 bases not matched to a gene. The CDR3 sequence is 15 residues long. The germline CDR1 and CDR2 sequences are SGHTA and FQGNSA. CDR3 loop: CASSLVSGNTDTQYF. The CDR3 DNA sequence: TGTGCCAGCAGCTTAGTAAGCGGGAACACAGATACGCAGTATTTT.

The chain carries TRBV27 and TRBJ1-1; 12 nucleotides align to TRBD1. V gave up 7 bases and J gave up 7 bases; unmatched junction bases: 7. This CDR3 contains 14 residues. Looked up from germline, CDR1 is MNHEY and CDR2 is SMNVEV (reference sequence). The CDR3 DNA follows: TGTGCCAGCAATAGGGACAGGGGGCGAGGTGAAGCTTTCTTT. Its protein is CASNRDRGRGEAFF.

The chain combines TRBV28 with TRBJ2-2; possibly TRBD1 for D (5 bases). This CDR3 spans 15 amino acids. Per germline, CDR1 MDHEN and CDR2 SYDVKM. The V gene lost 1 base and the J gene lost 5 bases, with 11 bases spanning the gap. CDR3 nucleotide sequence: TGTGCCAGCAGTTTATTGACAGTTAGGACCGGGGAGCTGTTTTTT. Translation gives CASSLLTVRTGELFF.

This chain links TRBV6-2 or TRBV6-3 with TRBJ2-1; D not certain. Between the trimmed V and J ends, which lost 5 bases and 9 bases, there was a span of 11 bases. Per the germline V gene, CDR1 is MNHEY and CDR2 is SVGEGT. CDR3 length equals 12 residues. CDR3 sequence: CASSPLASEQFF. The CDR3 region has the DNA TGTGCCAGCAGTCCCCTGGCGAGTGAGCAGTTCTTC.

The rearrangement joins TRBV28 to TRBJ1-5, with TRBD1 matching 9 bases. The CDR3 is made up of 16 amino acids. Losses at the gene ends were 5 bases for V and 4 bases for J; bases not matched to a gene: 9. CDR1 and CDR2 (germline): MDHEN, SYDVKM. CDR3 DNA: TGTGCCAGCAGTCCACCGGGACAGGGAGGTAATCAGCCCCAGCATTTT. It is translated as CASSPPGQGGNQPQHF.

Notes on this clone: Germline is not matched at one junction end, which may reflect a read error. CDR3 in DNA: TGTGCTAGCAGCTCGAGGGGTTTTACCGGGGAGCTGTTTTTT. This codes for CASSSRGFTGELFF. This chain links TRBV7-7 with TRBJ2-2, with D possibly being TRBD1 or TRBD2 (5 bases each). Germline assignment: CDR1 SSHAT and CDR2 FNYEAQ (reference sequence). CDR3 length equals 14 residues.

The chain combines TRBV28 with TRBJ1-2; 9 bases are shared with TRBD1. V shed 7 bases and J 4 bases; nucleotides not matched to a gene: 7. The CDR3 has 14 amino acids. Germline CDR1 is MDHEN and CDR2 is SYDVKM. CDR3 nucleotide sequence: TGTGCCAGCAAGACAGGGGGACCCCTCTATGGCTACACCTTC. Translation: CASKTGGPLYGYTF.